This TCR beta chain was profiled in a study of blood T cell repertoires in COVID-19. Across the study: Spain, Italy and the United States supplied samples that represented acute and convalescent COVID-19.

The protocol was immunoSEQ multiplex PCR, while the TCRdb copy is restricted to in-frame clones and leaves out a portion. This sample has 110,000 or so clones; approximately 90% occur once, and the top ten carry about 19%. The germline V gene encodes CDR1 MNHEY and CDR2 SVGAGI. Trimming left V 0 bases short and J 5 bases short, with 10 bases between. There are 14 residues in the CDR3. The TCR comes from a human donor with acute or convalescent COVID-19. The donor label of this sample is uncertain. The chain uses TRBV6-5 and TRBJ1-2; D is unclear. The source material was peripheral blood. The CDR3, as DNA: TGTGCCAGCAGTTACTCCATCGGGAGTTATGGCTACACCTTC. Translated, it gives CASSYSIGSYGYTF.